Detailed here is one TCR beta chain. The protocol was immunoSEQ multiplex PCR, while the TCRdb copy is restricted to in-frame clones and leaves out a portion. The sample contains approximately 53,000 clones, over 85% of which appear only once. The CDR3 has 16 amino acids. Germline V gene lookup returns CDR1 KGHSY and CDR2 FQNENV. V lost 4 bases, J lost 6 bases, and 10 bases stayed unmatched. This entry belongs to a study of T cell changes during pregnancy in multiple sclerosis. Sequenced here: CD4+ T cells from peripheral blood mononuclear cells, sampled before pregnancy. The receptor comes from a female donor with multiple sclerosis, enrolled in a pregnancy study. V gene TRBV16 combines with J gene TRBJ2-7, with 12 bases aligning to TRBD1. CDR3 protein: CASSPTWDRGRSEQYF. The DNA for the CDR3 is TGTGCCAGCAGCCCGACCTGGGACAGGGGGCGAAGCGAGCAGTACTTC.